This TCR beta chain originates from a study of T-cell memory formation after mild COVID-19. Study-wide points: Day 37-peaking second-wave clones had unconfirmed SARS-CoV-2 specificity. CD4/CD8 balance characterized clones contracting day 15 to 85, and CD4+ skew characterized later expanders. CD8+ contracting clones occupied EMRA, while CD4+ ones occupied mainly CM and EM.

Regarding this clonotype: Its antigen is unknown.

There are 16 residues in the CDR3. Deletions cut 6 bases from V and 1 base from J, with 21 bases between. Germline assignment: CDR1 SQVTM and CDR2 ANQGSEA. Constant-segment-primed 5'RACE gave TCR alpha and TCR beta cDNA libraries with sample barcodes and UMIs. MiXCR, applied by TCRdb to the 5' RACE reads, yields one record per CDR3 protein. In the table there are approximately 250,000 distinct CDR3 sequences, approximately 15% of which are singletons. The sequenced sample was PBMCs or a T cell subset sorted from them (not recorded which). The TCR was taken from an adult woman who had mild COVID-19 (a few samples of this study predate the infection). Cell type and time point are not known. The chain links TRBV29-1 to TRBJ1-1, with D possibly being TRBD1 (6 bases). The CDR3 nucleotides are TGCAGCGTCCGCGGGGCAGGGGCTTTCGCGAACACTGAAGCTTTCTTT. The encoded protein is CSVRGAGAFANTEAFF.